This T cell receptor (beta chain) emerged from a study of neurological immune-mediated disorders. Study-level results: HTLV-1-associated myelopathy showed the most TCR clonal expansion; multiple sclerosis the least, below healthy controls.

5'RACE with 10-nucleotide random UMIs produced the cDNA. A single run covered 15-18 subjects with over 170 million TCR-beta sequences. TCRdb recomputed calls from the 5' RACE reads with MiXCR, one row per CDR3 protein. The sample records about 48,000 distinct CDR3 sequences, about a tenth being singletons. This clonotype was detected many times. Its matching antigen is unknown. The unsorted libraries originated from 2 million PBMCs that had been stored at -80 C. The CDR3 contains 13 residues. V was pared by 6 bases and J by 5 bases, with 14 bases between. Germline loops: CDR1 MNHEY, CDR2 SVGEGT. This rearrangement joins TRBV6-2 or TRBV6-3 to TRBJ2-7; D remains unclear. The sequencing input was PBMCs. The TCR was taken from a woman between 35 and 50 years old with HTLV-1-associated myelopathy (HAM/TSP). For the CDR3, the DNA is TGTGCCAGCAGCTCGACTCGCCGGAACGAGCAGTACTTC. It translates to CASSSTRRNEQYF.